A selection of T cell receptor beta chains follows, all from one sample in a study of T-cell reconstitution after alpha-beta-depleted transplantation in children. TCRdb recomputed calls from the PCR reads with MiXCR, one row per CDR3 protein. The sample carries hundreds of thousands of distinct CDR3 sequences, 13% recorded once. The sample here was PBMCs, taken from the stem cell graft. The receptors come from a human donor who donated a stem cell graft to a child with Fanconi anemia. The CDR3 runs from the conserved cysteine through the conserved F or W. The D gene is left open where the match is weak. Size is omitted from some rows. Given values are once, few, many or a class for expanded clones.

D gene	V gene	clone size	J gene	CDR3 DNA	CDR3 protein
.	TRBV18	.	TRBJ1-6	TGTGCCAGCTCACCGTCGGTCCGGGATTCACCCCTCCACTTT	CASSPSVRDSPLHF
TRBD1	TRBV6-5	.	TRBJ1-2	TGTGCCAGCACAAGACAGGGCTCCTATGGCTACACCTTC	CASTRQGSYGYTF
.	TRBV9	many	TRBJ2-3	TGTGCCAGCAGCGTAGTGAGTGCAGATACGCAGTATTTT	CASSVVSADTQYF
.	TRBV7-9	many	TRBJ2-6	TGTGCCAGCAGCCGCCCCTCTGGGGCCAACGTCCTGACTTTC	CASSRPSGANVLTF
.	TRBV18	.	TRBJ1-1	TGTGCCAGCTCATCCCAAGGGTATAACACTGAAGCTTTCTTT	CASSSQGYNTEAFF
.	TRBV20-1	few	TRBJ2-2	TGCAGTGCTAGAAGGAGTGGGGCCGGGGAGCTGTTTTTT	CSARRSGAGELFF
TRBD1	TRBV15	few	TRBJ1-1	TGTGCCACCAGCACCCCGCGCGGGGACAGAGGCTCTTTCCTAATGAACACTGAAGCTTTCTTT	CATSTPRGDRGSFLMNTEAFF
.	TRBV11-2	many	TRBJ2-3	TGTGCCAGCAGCTTAGTAGGGGGGCCCACAGATACGCAGTATTTT	CASSLVGGPTDTQYF
.	TRBV3-1	few	TRBJ1-6	TGTGCCAGCAGCCCAGCAGGTCGGGTTCCTAATTCACCCCTCCACTTT	CASSPAGRVPNSPLHF
.	TRBV6-2/TRBV6-3	few	TRBJ2-7	TGTGCCAGCCAAAGGGGCGAATACTACGAGCAGTACTTC	CASQRGEYYEQYF
.	TRBV6-2/TRBV6-3	few	TRBJ2-7	TGTGCCAGCAGAGATGGCGAGCAGTACTTC	CASRDGEQYF
.	TRBV12-3/TRBV12-4	.	TRBJ1-5	TGTGCCAGCGCGGTTGGCAATCAGCCCCAGCATTTT	CASAVGNQPQHF
.	TRBV28	.	TRBJ1-6	TGTGCCAGCAGTGCCGCCGGGCAGATTAATTCACCCCTCCACTTT	CASSAAGQINSPLHF
.	TRBV7-9	few	TRBJ1-3	TGTGCCAGCAGCACTCAGGGGTTGGGCACCATATATTTT	CASSTQGLGTIYF
.	TRBV7-9	.	TRBJ2-1	TGTGCCAGCAGCTTCGGGGTTCCCTACAATGAGCAGTTCTTC	CASSFGVPYNEQFF
.	TRBV12-3/TRBV12-4	many	TRBJ2-3	TGTGCCAGCGAGAGGGGGGGCACAGATACGCAGTATTTT	CASERGGTDTQYF
.	TRBV4-2	.	TRBJ2-5	TGTGCCAGCAGCCAAGATTGGAGGCTCGGGACGGGAGAGACCCAGTACTTC	CASSQDWRLGTGETQYF
TRBD1	TRBV27	few	TRBJ1-2	TGTGCCAGCACGTTTCTCGGGACAGGGAAGGATGGCTACACCTTC	CASTFLGTGKDGYTF
.	TRBV2	few	TRBJ1-6	TGTGCCAGCAGGGCGGATTCACCCCTCCACTTT	CASRADSPLHF
.	TRBV7-9	.	TRBJ2-1	TGTGCCAGCAGCTCTTGGGGACCTTACAATGAGCAGTTCTTC	CASSSWGPYNEQFF
.	TRBV4-2	.	TRBJ1-6	TGTGCCAGCAGCCGTATGGAGGGAAGGAATTCACCCCTCCACTTT	CASSRMEGRNSPLHF
.	TRBV3-1	many	TRBJ1-2	TGTGCCAGCAGCCAAGACAACGGCTACACCTTC	CASSQDNGYTF
TRBD1	TRBV20-1	.	TRBJ2-1	TGCAGTGCTAGAGATGGGCAGGGGGTCCATGAGCAGTTCTTC	CSARDGQGVHEQFF
.	TRBV20-1	many	TRBJ1-1	TGCAGTGCTAGCAGGGGGAACACTGAAGCTTTCTTT	CSASRGNTEAFF
.	TRBV6-1	.	TRBJ2-2	TGTGTCAGCAGTGAACAGGGAGGGCCGAACACCGGGGAGCTGTTTTTT	CVSSEQGGPNTGELFF
TRBD1	TRBV12-3/TRBV12-4	many	TRBJ1-2	TGTGCCAGCAGTTTGACAGGGCAATATGGCTACACCTTC	CASSLTGQYGYTF
.	TRBV2	.	TRBJ1-2	TGTGCCAGCAGTCCCGGTAGGGGGTTCAACTATGGCTACACCTTC	CASSPGRGFNYGYTF
TRBD1	TRBV7-2	few	TRBJ1-1	TGTGCCAGCAGCATGACAGGGCTGAACACTGAAGCTTTCTTT	CASSMTGLNTEAFF
.	TRBV12-3/TRBV12-4	.	TRBJ1-3	TGTGCCACCAGGAGAATCGGAAACACCATATATTTT	CATRRIGNTIYF
.	TRBV15	many	TRBJ2-7	TGTGCCACCAGCAGAGATCGGGCAGGGAGCTCCTACGAGCAGTACTTC	CATSRDRAGSSYEQYF
.	TRBV7-2	.	TRBJ1-1	TGTGCCAGCAGCTTAGGGAGCCAGGCTGAAGCTTTCTTT	CASSLGSQAEAFF
.	TRBV15	.	TRBJ2-3	TGTGCCACCACCAGTCCATACGGTGGAGGGCGGGCAGATACGCAGTATTTT	CATTSPYGGGRADTQYF
.	TRBV20-1	.	TRBJ1-1	TGCAGTGCTAGTCGTACGCGGGGGATGAACACTGAAGCTTTCTTT	CSASRTRGMNTEAFF
TRBD2	TRBV3-1	few	TRBJ2-1	TGTGCCAGCAGCCAAATCTCTCTAGCGGGGGGTCTCAATGAGCAGTTCTTC	CASSQISLAGGLNEQFF
.	TRBV6-5	.	TRBJ1-2	TGTGCCAGCAGTTACTCCTTAGGTATCTTCGGTGGCTACACCTTC	CASSYSLGIFGGYTF
.	TRBV12-3/TRBV12-4	few	TRBJ2-5	TGTGCCAGCAGTTTTCGAGCATCAAAGATAGAGACCCAGTACTTC	CASSFRASKIETQYF
.	TRBV6-1	.	TRBJ2-3	TGTGCCAGCACCCAGTCGGGGTTCCACACAGATACGCAGTATTTT	CASTQSGFHTDTQYF
.	TRBV5-6	.	TRBJ2-5	TGTGCCAGCAGCATCCGCGAAGAGACCCAGTACTTC	CASSIREETQYF
.	TRBV4-3	.	TRBJ1-1	TGCGCCAGCAGCCAAGGTTACGGTTTCGCTGAAGCTTTCTTT	CASSQGYGFAEAFF
TRBD1	TRBV7-2	.	TRBJ2-7	TGTGCCAGCAGCCCAAGGACAGGGAGCTCCTACGAGCAGTACTTC	CASSPRTGSSYEQYF
.	TRBV9	many	TRBJ1-2	TGTGCCAGCAGCCTGGACAGAGGCTACACCTTC	CASSLDRGYTF
.	TRBV13	.	TRBJ1-6	TGTGCCAGCAGCTTAGGAGGGACGGAATCACCCCTCCACTTT	CASSLGGTESPLHF
.	TRBV3-1	.	TRBJ2-1	TGTGCCTGCAGCCAAGTGTCTAGCTACAATGAGCAGTTCTTC	CACSQVSSYNEQFF
.	TRBV4-3	.	TRBJ2-3	TGCGCCAGCAGCCAAGATGAAGAGAACACAGATACGCAGTATTTT	CASSQDEENTDTQYF
TRBD1	TRBV15	.	TRBJ1-5	TGTGCCACCAGCAGATACGGGACAGAATCTAGCAATCAGCCCCAGCATTTT	CATSRYGTESSNQPQHF